This entry lists 5 T cell receptor beta chains sequenced from one sample in a study of cytomegalovirus exposure and HLA in healthy donors. Only in-frame clones appear in the TCRdb table, and some are missing; sequencing was by immunoSEQ multiplex PCR. The sample has some 140,000 clones, 85% to 90% seen once. The sample consisted of PBMCs. All receptors come from a man younger than 35 in good health and CMV-seronegative.

The CDR3 region is CASSPLSTGTPREQYF. CDR3 nucleotides: TGCGCCAGCAGCCCCTTATCGACAGGGACCCCACGCGAGCAGTACTTC. The rearrangement joins TRBV5-1 to TRBJ2-7; 7 bases fit TRBD1. V lost 4 bases to trimming and J lost 6 bases; unmatched junction nucleotides: 16. Per germline, CDR1 SGHRS and CDR2 YFSETQ. The CDR3 runs 16 residues.

The gene calls are TRBV29-1 and TRBJ2-5; the match to TRBD1 covers 7 bases. The CDR3 spans 12 residues. The V gene end was trimmed by 6 bases and the J gene end by 5 bases; junction bases not matched to a gene: 6. From germline, CDR1 is SQVTM and CDR2 ANQGSEA. The CDR3 region has the DNA TGCAGCGTGGGACAGCCCCGGGAGACCCAGTACTTC. Amino acids: CSVGQPRETQYF.

This clone was counted once. The chain links TRBV7-8 to TRBJ2-1; D uncertain. V lost 5 bases to trimming and J lost 0 bases, with 17 bases between them. The CDR3 loop spans 17 amino acids. CDR1 is SGHVS and CDR2 is FQNEAQ in the germline V gene. CDR3 sequence: CASSPRRVSPSYNEQFF. CDR3 nucleotides: TGTGCCAGCAGCCCGCGGCGTGTCAGCCCCTCCTACAATGAGCAGTTCTTC. Supplemented by reference TRBV7-8 and TRBJ2-1, the full variable domain reads GAGVSQSPRYKVAKRGQDVALRCDPISGHVSLFWYQQALGQGPEFLTYFQNEAQLDKSGLPSDRFFAERPEGSVSTLKIQRTQQEDSAVYLCASSPRRVSPSYNEQFFGPGTRLTVL.

The V call is TRBV7-9, the J call TRBJ1-2; D unclear. V was cut by 1 base and J by 6 bases, with 12 bases left in between. There are 14 residues in the CDR3. The germline CDR1 and CDR2 sequences are SEHNR and FQNEAQ (reference sequence). The chain's CDR3 is CASSLEYEVHGYTF. The CDR3 coding sequence is TGTGCCAGCAGCTTAGAATACGAGGTCCATGGCTACACCTTC.

The chain uses TRBV18 and TRBJ1-1; 7 nucleotides agree with TRBD1. With V trimmed by 2 bases and J by 1 base, 4 bases remained unmatched. The CDR3 is 15 residues long. The germline V gene has CDR1 KGHSH and CDR2 LQKENI. The DNA of the CDR3 is TGTGCCAGCTCACCATGGGACAGTGAGAACACTGAAGCTTTCTTT. Amino acids: CASSPWDSENTEAFF.